This T cell receptor (beta chain) derives from a study of vaccination and CD4 T cells after COVID-19. Study overall: Vaccinees got either two BNT162b2 doses or two mRNA-1273 doses. The post-COVID samples were taken a median roughly 94 days after diagnosis, anywhere from 35 to 161. Study results and limitations: Researchers report that a median approximately 85% of reactive clones in convalescent patients surfaced only post-vaccination.

Specified treatment: approximately 9-day PBMC culture with coronavirus spike peptide pools or control peptides (ViraFEST assay). Via ViraFEST, peptide pools expanded antigen-specific T cells before TCR sequencing. Notes on this clonotype: Its antigen is currently unknown.

Germline V lookup: CDR1 SGHTA, CDR2 FQGNSA. V gave up 0 bases and J gave up 6 bases, with 18 bases separating them. This CDR3 comprises 17 residues. Cultured CD4+ T cell DNA underwent sequencing with the Oncomine TCR Beta short-read assay. TCRdb redid the calling of the PCR reads with MiXCR, one entry per CDR3 protein. The sample holds 17,000 or so distinct CDR3 sequences, around 29% seen once. The V call is TRBV7-2, the J call TRBJ1-5; D gene unclear. The source material was cultured CD4+ T cells from blood. The receptor was isolated from a human donor with COVID-19. The CDR3 spells CASSLASGSSGFQPQHF. CDR3 in DNA: TGTGCCAGCAGCTTAGCTTCGGGGAGCTCCGGGTTTCAGCCCCAGCATTTT.